These 13 T cell receptor beta chains came from one sample sequenced in a study of T cell changes during pregnancy in multiple sclerosis. Assay: immunoSEQ multiplex PCR; the TCRdb copy retains only in-frame clones and omits some. The table records roughly 48,000 clones, approximately 85% of them present only once. Sequencing used CD4+ T cells from peripheral blood mononuclear cells, obtained in the second trimester of pregnancy. Receptor source: a female donor with multiple sclerosis, enrolled in a pregnancy study.

The chain links TRBV6-1 to TRBJ2-1; the match to TRBD2 covers 10 bases. V dropped 3 bases and J dropped 5; count of bases not matched to a gene: 4. This CDR3 is 15 amino acids long. The germline CDR1 and CDR2 sequences are MNHNS and SASEGT. The CDR3 here is CASSDGLAGDNEQFF. The CDR3 DNA reads as TGTGCCAGCAGTGACGGTCTAGCGGGAGACAATGAGCAGTTCTTC.

The genes are TRBV5-1 and TRBJ2-3, with 10 positions matching TRBD2. This CDR3 is built from 16 residues. Trimming cost V 2 bases and J 6 bases; bases outside gene matches: 9. The germline gives CDR1 SGHRS, CDR2 YFSETQ. The CDR3 bases are TGCGCCAGCAGCTTTAGGTCTAGCGGGAGACCGGATACGCAGTATTTT. Its translation: CASSFRSSGRPDTQYF.

The chain links TRBV6-5 to TRBJ2-5; no clear D. V lost 2 bases and J lost 2, with 6 bases in between. CDR1 and CDR2 from the germline V gene are MNHEY and SVGAGI. This CDR3 contains 13 residues. CDR3 amino acids: CASSYNRQETQYF. CDR3 DNA: TGTGCCAGCAGTTACAACAGACAAGAGACCCAGTACTTC.

This clone appeared once. The chain has TRBV7-2 and TRBJ2-1; the match to TRBD2 covers 7 bases. Germline CDR1 SGHTA, CDR2 FQGNSA. This CDR3 contains 14 residues. V lost 6 bases and J lost 9; bases outside the gene matches: 11. The CDR3 DNA sequence: TGTGCCAGCAGTCCGGGGGGAACTTTGGGTGAGCAGTTCTTC. Its protein is CASSPGGTLGEQFF. Using reference TRBV7-2 and TRBJ2-1 for the parts outside the CDR3, the full variable domain is GAGVSQSPSNKVTEKGKDVELRCDPISGHTALYWYRQSLGQGLEFLIYFQGNSAPDKSGLPSDRFSAERTGGSVSTLTIQRTQQEDSAVYLCASSPGGTLGEQFFGPGTRLTVL.

V usage is TRBV29-1 and J usage is TRBJ2-3, with TRBD2 identical over 12 bases. This CDR3 has 13 amino acids. The germline CDR1 and CDR2 sequences are SQVTM and ANQGSEA. Trimming took 7 bases from V and 6 from J; bases not matched to a gene: 5. The CDR3 DNA follows: TGCAGCGCCCAGACTAGCGGGGGCGATACGCAGTATTTT. It encodes CSAQTSGGDTQYF.

The V and J genes are TRBV5-1 and TRBJ1-2; D remains ambiguous. Trimming removed 4 bases from V and 8 bases from J, with 12 bases in between. This CDR3 spans 12 amino acids. Germline V gives CDR1 SGHRS, CDR2 YFSETQ. The CDR3: CASSASSEGYTF. CDR3 sequence (DNA): TGCGCCAGCAGCGCTTCGTCCGAGGGCTACACCTTC.

The chain joins TRBV29-1 to TRBJ2-1; 8 bases match TRBD2. The CDR3 is 14 amino acids. The V and J ends lost 4 bases and 2 bases, in that order; junction bases with no gene match: 4. Germline V gene data show CDR1 as SQVTM and CDR2 as ANQGSEA. DNA of the CDR3: TGCAGCGTTGTAGTTAGCGGGACCTACAATGAGCAGTTCTTC. The encoded protein is CSVVVSGTYNEQFF.

This clone was seen a few times. The chain uses TRBV5-6 and TRBJ2-1, with D perhaps matching TRBD2 (6 bases). This CDR3 region has 15 residues. Between the trimmed V and J ends, which lost 4 bases and 4 bases, there was a span of 15 bases. Germline V gives CDR1 SGHDT, CDR2 YYEEEE. CDR3 bases: TGTGCCAGCAGCCCGGGACTGTCGGATTACAATGAGCAGTTCTTC. Translation: CASSPGLSDYNEQFF. Complete variable domain (other parts from reference TRBV5-6 and TRBJ2-1): DAGVTQSPTHLIKTRGQQVTLRCSPKSGHDTVSWYQQALGQGPQFIFQYYEEEERQRGNFPDRFSGHQFPNYSSELNVNALLLGDSALYLCASSPGLSDYNEQFFGPGTRLTVL.

The rearrangement links TRBV6-1 to TRBJ1-2; 9 bases are a match to TRBD1. The CDR3 is 13 amino acids. Germline-derived CDR1 and CDR2 are MNHNS and SASEGT. Trimming cost V 7 bases and J 8 bases; bases outside gene matches: 8. The CDR3 nucleotides are TGTGCCAGCACCGGGGACAGGGAAAGCGGCTACACCTTC. Protein: CASTGDRESGYTF.

This clone was seen a single time. The chain has TRBV5-1 and TRBJ2-7; TRBD2 aligns across 10 bases. Germline CDR1 and CDR2: SGHRS and YFSETQ. V dropped 1 base and J dropped 3; count of bases not matched to a gene: 1. The CDR3 is 14 residues long. The DNA of the CDR3 is TGCGCCAGCAGCTTGACTAGCGGGGTCTACGAGCAGTACTTC. This sequence encodes CASSLTSGVYEQYF. The entire variable domain, with the rest obtained from reference TRBV5-1 and TRBJ2-7, is as follows: KAGVTQTPRYLIKTRGQQVTLSCSPISGHRSVSWYQQTPGQGLQFLFEYFSETQRNKGNFPGRFSGRQFSNSRSEMNVSTLELGDSALYLCASSLTSGVYEQYFGPGTRLTVT.

In nucleotides, the CDR3 is TGTGCCAGCAGCAAGGGACTAGCGGGAGCGGGGGAGACCCAGTACTTC. Amino acids: CASSKGLAGAGETQYF. The V call is TRBV5-4, the J call TRBJ2-5; 14 bases line up with TRBD2. This CDR3 region has 16 residues. J lost 5 bases, V lost 4 bases, and 7 bases had no gene match. CDR1 and CDR2 (germline): SGHNT, YYREEE (reference sequence).

The chain joins TRBV10-1 to TRBJ2-1; no clear D gene. The germline V gene has CDR1 WNHNN and CDR2 SYGVQD (reference sequence). The CDR3 is 11 amino acids. V shed 8 bases and J shed 6 bases, with 8 bases lying between them. CDR3 in DNA: TGCGCCAGCCCCGAGTGCAATGAGCAGTTCTTC. Protein: CASPECNEQFF.

V and J are TRBV5-1 and TRBJ2-1, with D possibly being TRBD2 (6 bases). Germline lookup yields CDR1 SGHRS and CDR2 YFSETQ. Trimming stripped 4 bases from V and 4 bases from J, with 15 bases between. The CDR3 is 15 residues long. The CDR3 coding sequence is TGCGCCAGCAGCCGTATAGCGGAGGGATACAATGAGCAGTTCTTC. This codes for CASSRIAEGYNEQFF.